The present T cell receptor (beta chain) was sequenced within a study of shared T cell receptors in the human thymus. Clones were read by immunoSEQ multiplex PCR, and TCRdb kept only the in-frame ones, dropping some. The sample yields some 760,000 clones, 80% to 90% seen once. These records were also assigned to another study, of human thymus T cells.

The source material was thymocytes. The clonotype comes from a girl under two years old with a congenital heart defect.

CDR3 amino acids: CASSPGQPESETQYF. DNA of the CDR3: TGTGCCAGCAGTCCGGGACAGCCGGAGAGCGAGACCCAGTACTTC. The V and J genes are TRBV28 and TRBJ2-5; 7 bases align to TRBD1. CDR1 and CDR2 (germline): MDHEN, SYDVKM. The ends lost 5 bases at V and 5 bases at J; junction bases unmatched: 11. This CDR3 has 15 residues.